The next 23 T cell receptor beta chains were all read from a single sample in a study of blood T cell repertoires in COVID-19. Sequencing used immunoSEQ multiplex PCR; TCRdb keeps in-frame clones, though not all of them. This sample has about 140,000 clones, with approximately 90% found just once. The sample taken for sequencing was peripheral blood. The receptors were sampled from a woman in her thirties or forties with acute or convalescent COVID-19.

This clone was counted a single time. CDR3 nucleotides: TGCGCCAGCAGCCTCCTGCCGGCAGGGCAGAACACTGAAGCTTTCTTT. Its protein product is CASSLLPAGQNTEAFF. The chain couples TRBV4-1 to TRBJ1-1; a possible D gene is TRBD1 (5 bases). Germline V gives CDR1 MGHRA, CDR2 YSYEKL. There are 16 residues in the CDR3. Trimming left V 4 bases short and J 1 base short, with 16 bases between.

V is TRBV5-1 and J is TRBJ1-2; the D is unclear. Germline V gene sequence: CDR1 SGHRS, CDR2 YFSETQ. The CDR3 sequence is 14 residues long. V was shortened by 0 bases and J by 2 bases, with 8 bases between the two germline ends. CDR3 bases: TGCGCCAGCAGCTTGGTGCCCAGAAACTATGGCTACACCTTC. Protein product: CASSLVPRNYGYTF. Looking up the rest from reference TRBV5-1 and TRBJ1-2 gives the full variable domain: KAGVTQTPRYLIKTRGQQVTLSCSPISGHRSVSWYQQTPGQGLQFLFEYFSETQRNKGNFPGRFSGRQFSNSRSEMNVSTLELGDSALYLCASSLVPRNYGYTFGSGTRLTVV.

The chain has TRBV6-4 and TRBJ2-5, with TRBD2 as a possible D gene (5 bases). The CDR3 has 16 amino acids. Germline CDR1 reads MRHNA; CDR2 reads SNTAGT. The germline V and J ends were trimmed by 3 bases and 4 bases, with 18 bases remaining between them. The CDR3 region has the DNA TGTGCCAGCAGTGAACTACACGGCGGGTGGGGAGAGACCCAGTACTTC. Translating it yields CASSELHGGWGETQYF.

This clone has ten or more counts. Other DNA sequences in this sample translate to the same CDR3. The gene calls are TRBV4-1 and TRBJ1-5; TRBD1 is a possible D gene (6 bases). The CDR3 totals 16 residues. From germline, CDR1 is MGHRA and CDR2 YSYEKL. V lost 3 bases and J lost 3, with 15 bases in between. The CDR3 protein is CASSQGADLPNQPQHF. The CDR3 DNA reads TGCGCCAGCAGCCAGGGGGCGGACCTTCCCAATCAGCCCCAGCATTTT.

The chain combines TRBV5-1 with TRBJ2-7; D remains unclear. The germline CDR1 and CDR2 sequences are SGHRS and YFSETQ. The CDR3 totals 14 residues. Between the trimmed V and J ends, which lost 2 bases and 5 bases, there was a span of 14 bases. CDR3 bases: TGCGCCAGCAGCTTAACGGCCAGGCCCCACGAGCAGTACTTC. This translates into CASSLTARPHEQYF.

This clone was observed a handful of times. This sequence joins TRBV9 and TRBJ2-7, with D perhaps matching TRBD1 (5 bases). The CDR3 is 13 residues long. V was trimmed by 0 bases and J by 2 bases, leaving 6 bases between them. CDR1 and CDR2 from the germline V gene are SGDLS and YYNGEE. DNA for the CDR3: TGTGCCAGCAGCGTAGGACAGCCCTACGAGCAGTACTTC. Translation gives CASSVGQPYEQYF.

As to this clone: Sequence at one end of the junction differs from germline and may be a read error. The V gene is TRBV7-7, the J gene TRBJ1-1; TRBD1 aligns across 11 bases. CDR3 size: 16 residues. The germline CDR1 and CDR2 sequences are SSHAT and FNYEAQ (reference sequence). For the CDR3, the DNA is TGTGCTAGCAGCTCCCCCAGAACGGGACAGGGGGCTGAAGCTTTCTTT. Translating it yields CASSSPRTGQGAEAFF.

This chain joins TRBV2 and TRBJ1-6; D ambiguous. CDR3 length: 15 amino acids. From germline, CDR1 is SNHLY and CDR2 FYNNEI. Trimming left V 8 bases short and J 1 base short, with 12 bases between. CDR3 DNA: TGTGCCAGCGGGTTTGCGGAATCCTATAATTCACCCCTCCACTTT. Encoded protein: CASGFAESYNSPLHF.

DNA of the CDR3: TGTGCCAGCAGTGCGACAGGGGGCGATGGCACAGATACGCAGTATTTT. As protein: CASSATGGDGTDTQYF. The chain has TRBV6-4 and TRBJ2-3; 10 positions agree with TRBD1. Germline lookup yields CDR1 MRHNA and CDR2 SNTAGT. This CDR3 has 16 amino acids. With V trimmed by 4 bases and J by 1 base, 5 bases remained unmatched.

The V gene is TRBV25-1, the J gene TRBJ1-4; possible D gene TRBD1, 6 bases. CDR1 MGHDK and CDR2 SYGVNS come from the germline V gene. Trimming stripped 7 bases from V and 8 bases from J, with 20 bases between. This CDR3 is 15 amino acids long. The CDR3 DNA is TGTGCCAGCAACGGGGGGGCAGCTTTGCGAGAAAAACTGTTTTTT. Translation gives CASNGGAALREKLFF.

This clone was seen just once. The chain couples TRBV3-1 (or the pseudogene TRBV3-2) to TRBJ2-1; 7 bases match TRBD2. Germline CDR1 LGHDT, CDR2 YNNKEL (reference sequence). V trimming: 1 base; J trimming: 6 bases; junction bases outside the gene matches: 0. This CDR3 has 13 residues. The CDR3 region is CASSQGEGNEQFF. In DNA form, the CDR3 reads TGTGCCAGCAGCCAAGGGGAGGGCAATGAGCAGTTCTTC.

This clone has more than one count but fewer than ten. This chain links TRBV13 with TRBJ2-2, with TRBD2 matching 9 bases. Germline V gene lookup returns CDR1 PRHDT and CDR2 FYEKMQ (reference sequence). V lost 2 bases, J lost 0 bases, and 4 bases stayed unmatched. This CDR3 has 17 amino acids. CDR3 sequence (DNA): TGTGCCAGCAGCTTAAGGAGACTAGCGGCGAACACCGGGGAGCTGTTTTTT. As protein: CASSLRRLAANTGELFF.

The rearrangement uses TRBV2 and TRBJ2-2, with 7 bases lining up with TRBD2. Trimming at V came to 6 bases and at J to 6 bases, leaving 4 bases not matched to a gene. Looked up from germline, CDR1 is SNHLY and CDR2 is FYNNEI. The CDR3 runs to 13 residues. CDR3 protein: CASRGRESGELFF. For the CDR3, the DNA is TGTGCCAGCAGAGGGCGGGAGTCCGGGGAGCTGTTTTTT.

This chain joins TRBV11-2 and TRBJ2-7; TRBD2 agrees at 10 bases. CDR1 is SGHAT, CDR2 FQNNGV, per germline. The CDR3 has 18 residues. J lost 5 bases, V lost 7 bases, and 20 bases had no gene match. The CDR3, as DNA: TGTGCCAGCACCAACTGGACTAGCGGCGCGGTCCGTAGGAACGAGCAGTACTTC. Its protein product is CASTNWTSGAVRRNEQYF.

Written as DNA, the CDR3 is TGTGCCAGCAGCGGTACGGGGGGAGATTCACCCCTCCACTTT. Translating gives CASSGTGGDSPLHF. The rearrangement uses TRBV9 and TRBJ1-6; TRBD1 is a possible D gene (5 bases). The CDR3 has 14 amino acids. V shed 3 bases and J shed 8 bases, with 12 bases lying between them. Germline V gives CDR1 SGDLS, CDR2 YYNGEE.

The V and J genes are TRBV2 and TRBJ1-5; D perhaps matches TRBD1 (5 bases). The length of the CDR3 is 13 residues. The V end lost 7 bases, the J end lost 5 bases, and 12 bases lay between the germline ends. The germline V gene encodes CDR1 SNHLY and CDR2 FYNNEI. CDR3 bases: TGTGCCAGCAACAGACAGACTGATCAGCCCCAGCATTTT. Protein product: CASNRQTDQPQHF. Full variable domain (missing parts from reference TRBV2 and TRBJ1-5): EPEVTQTPSHQVTQMGQEVILRCVPISNHLYFYWYRQILGQKVEFLVSFYNNEISEKSEIFDDQFSVERPDGSNFTLKIRSTKLEDSAMYFCASNRQTDQPQHFGDGTRLSIL.

This chain connects TRBV5-4 to TRBJ2-4, with 9 bases lining up with TRBD1. The germline CDR1 and CDR2 sequences are SGHNT and YYREEE (reference sequence). V lost 4 bases and J lost 0; bases outside the gene matches: 14. This CDR3 spans 19 amino acids. The CDR3 nucleotides read TGTGCCAGCAGCGGACACAGGGGGCCTGGAGCCCCAGCCAAAAACATTCAGTACTTC. Amino acids: CASSGHRGPGAPAKNIQYF.

The rearrangement uses TRBV6-2 or TRBV6-3 and TRBJ1-2, with TRBD1 matching over 8 bases. V lost 6 bases, J lost 9 bases, and 12 bases stayed unmatched. CDR1 is MNHEY, CDR2 SVGEGT, per germline. The CDR3 extends over 14 amino acids. CDR3 protein: CASSHRDRSLRYTF. For the CDR3, the DNA is TGTGCCAGCAGCCACCGGGACAGGTCGCTTCGCTACACCTTC.

The rearrangement links TRBV15 to TRBJ2-1; D perhaps matches TRBD1 (5 bases). The CDR3 consists of 19 residues. V dropped 0 bases and J dropped 0 bases, with 18 bases sitting between them. From germline, CDR1 is LNHNV and CDR2 YYDKDF (reference sequence). The CDR3 spells CATSRDGNMDISSYNEQFF. The CDR3 nucleotides read TGTGCCACCAGCAGAGATGGGAATATGGACATCAGCTCCTACAATGAGCAGTTCTTC.

The V and J genes are TRBV9 and TRBJ2-3, with TRBD2 matching over 13 bases. This CDR3 has 17 residues. V trimming: 3 bases; J trimming: 8 bases; junction bases outside the gene matches: 12. Germline CDR1 SGDLS, CDR2 YYNGEE. The CDR3 bases are TGTGCCAGCAGCGCTGAAGGACTAGCGGGAGCCTGGGGTACGCAGTATTTT. This encodes CASSAEGLAGAWGTQYF.

The table lists this clone with a count of one. The chain joins TRBV30 to TRBJ1-2; no definite D call. The V end was cut by 1 base, the J end by 3 bases, with 6 bases between. CDR3 length: 12 residues. From germline, CDR1 is GTSNPN and CDR2 SVGIG (reference sequence). CDR3 sequence (DNA): TGTGCCTGGAGTGGGCCTTACTATGGCTACACCTTC. Its translation is CAWSGPYYGYTF.

The chain carries TRBV14 and TRBJ2-1, with D uncertain. V lost 5 bases, J lost 6 bases, and 5 bases lay in between. Germline V gene data show CDR1 as SGHDN and CDR2 as FVKESK. The CDR3 length is 11 residues. CDR3 bases: TGTGCCAGCAGCTCCGGCAATGAGCAGTTCTTC. Its protein product is CASSSGNEQFF.

The chain links TRBV6-5 to TRBJ2-3; D unclear. The germline gives CDR1 MNHEY, CDR2 SVGAGI. The CDR3 extends over 15 amino acids. V lost 4 bases, J lost 6 bases, and 17 bases lay in between. The DNA of the CDR3 is TGTGCCAGCAGTTTATCAAACGAATTTCAGGATACGCAGTATTTT. This translates into CASSLSNEFQDTQYF.